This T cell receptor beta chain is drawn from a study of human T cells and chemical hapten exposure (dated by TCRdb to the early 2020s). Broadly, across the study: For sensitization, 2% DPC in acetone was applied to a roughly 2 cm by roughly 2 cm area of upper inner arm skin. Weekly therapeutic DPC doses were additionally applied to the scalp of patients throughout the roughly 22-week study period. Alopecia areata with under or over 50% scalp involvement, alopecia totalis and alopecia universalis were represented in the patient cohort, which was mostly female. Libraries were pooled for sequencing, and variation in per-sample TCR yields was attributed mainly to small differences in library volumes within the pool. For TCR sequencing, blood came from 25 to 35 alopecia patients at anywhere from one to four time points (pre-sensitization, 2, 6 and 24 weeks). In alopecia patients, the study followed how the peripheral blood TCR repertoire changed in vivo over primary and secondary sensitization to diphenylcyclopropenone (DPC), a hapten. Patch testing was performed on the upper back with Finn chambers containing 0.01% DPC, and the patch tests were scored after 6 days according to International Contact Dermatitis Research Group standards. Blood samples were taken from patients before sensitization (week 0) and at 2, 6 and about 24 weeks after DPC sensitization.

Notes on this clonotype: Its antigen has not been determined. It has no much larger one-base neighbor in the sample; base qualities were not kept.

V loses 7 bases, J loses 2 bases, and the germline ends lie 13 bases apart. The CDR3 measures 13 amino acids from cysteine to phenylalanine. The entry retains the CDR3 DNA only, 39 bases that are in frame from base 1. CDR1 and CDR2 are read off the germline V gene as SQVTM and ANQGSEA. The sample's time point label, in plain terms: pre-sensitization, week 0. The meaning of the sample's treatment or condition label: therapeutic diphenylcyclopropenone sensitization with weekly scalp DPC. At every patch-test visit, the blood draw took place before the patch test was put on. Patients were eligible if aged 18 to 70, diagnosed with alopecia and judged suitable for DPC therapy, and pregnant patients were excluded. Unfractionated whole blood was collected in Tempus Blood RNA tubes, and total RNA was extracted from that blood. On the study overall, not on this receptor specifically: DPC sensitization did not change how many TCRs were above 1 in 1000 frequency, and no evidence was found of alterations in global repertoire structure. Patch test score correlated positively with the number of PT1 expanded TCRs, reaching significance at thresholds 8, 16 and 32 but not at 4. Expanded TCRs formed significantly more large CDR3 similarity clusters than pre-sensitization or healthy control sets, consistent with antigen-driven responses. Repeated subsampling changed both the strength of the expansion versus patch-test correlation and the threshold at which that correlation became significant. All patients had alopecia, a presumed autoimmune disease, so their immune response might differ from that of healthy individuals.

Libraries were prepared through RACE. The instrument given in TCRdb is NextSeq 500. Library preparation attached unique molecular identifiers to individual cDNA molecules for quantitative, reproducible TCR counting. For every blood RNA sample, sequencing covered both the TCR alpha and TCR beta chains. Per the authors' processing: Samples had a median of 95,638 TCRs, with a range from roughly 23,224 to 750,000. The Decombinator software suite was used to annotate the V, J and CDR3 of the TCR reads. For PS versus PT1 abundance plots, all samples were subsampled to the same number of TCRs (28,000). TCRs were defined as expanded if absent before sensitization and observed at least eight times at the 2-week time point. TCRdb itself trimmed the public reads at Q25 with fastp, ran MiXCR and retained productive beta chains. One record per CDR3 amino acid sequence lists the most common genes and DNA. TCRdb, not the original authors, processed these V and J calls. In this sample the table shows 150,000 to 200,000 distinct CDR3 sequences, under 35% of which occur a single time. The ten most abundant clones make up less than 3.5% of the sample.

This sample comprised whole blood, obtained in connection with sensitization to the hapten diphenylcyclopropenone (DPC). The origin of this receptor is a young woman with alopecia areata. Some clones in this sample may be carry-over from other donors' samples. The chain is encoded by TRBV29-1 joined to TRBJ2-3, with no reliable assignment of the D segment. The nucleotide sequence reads TGCAGCGGGGCGACCCGAACCACAGATACGCAGTATTTT. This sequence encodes CSGATRTTDTQYF.